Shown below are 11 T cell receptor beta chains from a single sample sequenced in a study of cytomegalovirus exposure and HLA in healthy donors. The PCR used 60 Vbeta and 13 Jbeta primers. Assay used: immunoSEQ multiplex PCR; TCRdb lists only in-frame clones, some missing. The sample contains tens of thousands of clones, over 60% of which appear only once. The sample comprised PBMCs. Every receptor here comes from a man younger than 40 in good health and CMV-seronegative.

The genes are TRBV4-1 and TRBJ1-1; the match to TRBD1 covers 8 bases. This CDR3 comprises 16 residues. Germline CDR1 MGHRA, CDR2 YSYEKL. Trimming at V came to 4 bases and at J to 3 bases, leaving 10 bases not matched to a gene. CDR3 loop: CASSRTGPPGDTEAFF. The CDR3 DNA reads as TGCGCCAGCAGCCGGACAGGGCCCCCGGGTGACACTGAAGCTTTCTTT.

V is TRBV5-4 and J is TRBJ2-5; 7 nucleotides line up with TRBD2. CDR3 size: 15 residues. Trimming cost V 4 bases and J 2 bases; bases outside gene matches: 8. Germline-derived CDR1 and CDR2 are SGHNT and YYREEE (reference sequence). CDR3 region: CASSPAGGFQETQYF. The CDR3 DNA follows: TGTGCCAGCAGCCCAGCCGGGGGGTTTCAAGAGACCCAGTACTTC.

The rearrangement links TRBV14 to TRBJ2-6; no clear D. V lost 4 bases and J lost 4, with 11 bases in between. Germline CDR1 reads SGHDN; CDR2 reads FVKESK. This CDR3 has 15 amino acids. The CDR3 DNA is TGTGCCAGCAGCCTACAGCATGGGGGGGCCAACGTCCTGACTTTC. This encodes CASSLQHGGANVLTF.

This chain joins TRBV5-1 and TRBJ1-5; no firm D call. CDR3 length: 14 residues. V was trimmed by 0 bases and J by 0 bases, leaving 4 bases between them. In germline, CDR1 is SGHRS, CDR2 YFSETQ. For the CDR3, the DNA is TGCGCCAGCAGCTTGGACGGTAGCAATCAGCCCCAGCATTTT. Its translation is CASSLDGSNQPQHF.

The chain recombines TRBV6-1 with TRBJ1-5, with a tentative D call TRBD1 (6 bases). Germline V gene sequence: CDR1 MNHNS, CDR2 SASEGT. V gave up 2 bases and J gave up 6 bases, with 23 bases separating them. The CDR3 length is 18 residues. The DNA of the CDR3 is TGTGCCAGCAGTGAATGGTTTCACAGGGTGGAAGTGGGTCAGCCCCAGCATTTT. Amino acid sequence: CASSEWFHRVEVGQPQHF.

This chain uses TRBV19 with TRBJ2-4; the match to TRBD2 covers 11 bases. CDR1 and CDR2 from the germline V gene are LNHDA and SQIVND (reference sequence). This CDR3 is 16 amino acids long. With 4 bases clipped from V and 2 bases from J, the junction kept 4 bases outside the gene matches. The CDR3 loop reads CASSTQTSGTKNIQYF. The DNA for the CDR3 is TGTGCCAGTAGTACTCAGACTAGCGGGACCAAAAACATTCAGTACTTC.

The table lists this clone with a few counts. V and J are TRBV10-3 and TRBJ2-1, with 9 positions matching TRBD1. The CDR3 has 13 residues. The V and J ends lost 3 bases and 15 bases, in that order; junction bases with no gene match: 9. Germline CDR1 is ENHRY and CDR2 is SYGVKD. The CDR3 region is CAISDSSGQGTFF. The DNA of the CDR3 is TGTGCCATCAGTGATAGTTCGGGACAGGGTACGTTCTTC.

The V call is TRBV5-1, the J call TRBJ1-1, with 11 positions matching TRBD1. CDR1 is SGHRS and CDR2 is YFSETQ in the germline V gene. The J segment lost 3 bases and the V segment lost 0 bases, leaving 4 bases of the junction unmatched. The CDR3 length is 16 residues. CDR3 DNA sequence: TGCGCCAGCAGCTTGGCGGGGACAGGGGGGTACACTGAAGCTTTCTTT. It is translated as CASSLAGTGGYTEAFF.

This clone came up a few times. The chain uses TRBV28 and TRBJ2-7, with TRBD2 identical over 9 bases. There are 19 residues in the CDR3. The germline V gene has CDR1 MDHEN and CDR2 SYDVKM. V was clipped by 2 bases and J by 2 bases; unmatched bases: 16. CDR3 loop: CASSLDSLAGPGVPYEQYF. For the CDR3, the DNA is TGTGCCAGCAGTTTAGATTCCCTAGCGGGACCCGGAGTTCCCTACGAGCAGTACTTC.

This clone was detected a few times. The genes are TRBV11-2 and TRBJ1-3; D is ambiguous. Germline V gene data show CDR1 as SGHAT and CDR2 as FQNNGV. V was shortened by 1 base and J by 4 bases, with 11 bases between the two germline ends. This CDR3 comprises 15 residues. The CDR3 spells CASSLVMGSGNTIYF. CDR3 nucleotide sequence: TGTGCCAGCAGCTTAGTGATGGGCTCGGGAAACACCATATATTTT. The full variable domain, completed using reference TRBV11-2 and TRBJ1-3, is EAGVAQSPRYKIIEKRQSVAFWCNPISGHATLYWYQQILGQGPKLLIQFQNNGVVDDSQLPKDRFSAERLKGVDSTLKIQPAKLEDSAVYLCASSLVMGSGNTIYFGEGSWLTVV.

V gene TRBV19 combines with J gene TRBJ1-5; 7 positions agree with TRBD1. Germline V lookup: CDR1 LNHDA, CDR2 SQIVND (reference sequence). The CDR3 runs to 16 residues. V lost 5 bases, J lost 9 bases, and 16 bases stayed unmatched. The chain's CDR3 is CASSAQRGGAGSPQHF. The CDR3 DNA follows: TGTGCCAGTAGTGCCCAACGAGGGGGCGCGGGATCGCCCCAGCATTTT. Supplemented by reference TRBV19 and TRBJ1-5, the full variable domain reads DGGITQSPKYLFRKEGQNVTLSCEQNLNHDAMYWYRQDPGQGLRLIYYSQIVNDFQKGDIAEGYSVSREKKESFPLTVTSAQKNPTAFYLCASSAQRGGAGSPQHFGDGTRLSIL.